This T cell receptor beta chain is from a study of blood T cell repertoires in COVID-19. Overall study context: Material from acute and convalescent COVID-19 was sourced from the United States, Italy and Spain. PBMCs, B-cell-depleted T cells, or T cells were the source of the cDNA or gDNA that made up the material.

While infection was still active, Seattle patients were enrolled and then followed longitudinally. Methods used by the authors: Reference gene primer amplification gave estimated nucleated cell counts. The method was immunoSEQ multiplex PCR; TCRdb's version includes in-frame clones alone and lacks a portion of them. V, J and clone size derive from that table, while D and trimming were established from the DNA sequence. This sample carries approximately 500,000 clones, approximately 92% of them seen once, and the ten largest clones take over 0.7%. J lost 6 bases, V lost 0 bases, and 9 bases had no gene match. CDR1 is SGDLS and CDR2 is YYNGEE in the germline V gene. This CDR3 region has 16 residues.

The sequence was obtained from a man aged 18 to 35 with COVID-19, enrolled during active disease. V is TRBV9 and J is TRBJ2-7, with 10 bases identical to TRBD2. The source material was peripheral blood. The CDR3 nucleotides read TGTGCCAGCAGCGTAGAAGGTAGCGGGAGGCTGGGCGAGCAGTACTTC. This gives the protein CASSVEGSGRLGEQYF.